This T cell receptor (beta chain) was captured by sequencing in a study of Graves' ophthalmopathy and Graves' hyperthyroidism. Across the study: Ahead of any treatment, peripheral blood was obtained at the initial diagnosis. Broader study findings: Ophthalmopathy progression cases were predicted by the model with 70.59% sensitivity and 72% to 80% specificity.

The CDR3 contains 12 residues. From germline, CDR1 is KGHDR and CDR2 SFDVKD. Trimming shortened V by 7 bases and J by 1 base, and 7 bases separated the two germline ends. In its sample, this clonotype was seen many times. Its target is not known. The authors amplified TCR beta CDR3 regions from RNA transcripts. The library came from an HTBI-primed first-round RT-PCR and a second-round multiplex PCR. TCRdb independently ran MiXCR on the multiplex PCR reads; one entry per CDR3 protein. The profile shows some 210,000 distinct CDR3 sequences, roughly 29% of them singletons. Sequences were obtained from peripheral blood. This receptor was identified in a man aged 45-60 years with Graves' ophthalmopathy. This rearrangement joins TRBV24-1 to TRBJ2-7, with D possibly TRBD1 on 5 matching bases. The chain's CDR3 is CATSPGSYEQYF. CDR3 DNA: TGTGCCACCAGCCCAGGGTCCTACGAGCAGTACTTC.